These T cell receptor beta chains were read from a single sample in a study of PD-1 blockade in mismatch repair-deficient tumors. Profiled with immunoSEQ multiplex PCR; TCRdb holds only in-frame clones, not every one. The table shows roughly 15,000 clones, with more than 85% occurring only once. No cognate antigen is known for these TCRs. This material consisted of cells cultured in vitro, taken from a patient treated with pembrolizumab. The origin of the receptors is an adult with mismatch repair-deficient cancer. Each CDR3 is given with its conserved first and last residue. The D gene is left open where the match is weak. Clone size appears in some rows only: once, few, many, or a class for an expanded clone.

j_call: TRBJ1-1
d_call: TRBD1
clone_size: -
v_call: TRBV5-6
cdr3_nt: TGTGCCAGCAGCTCAGCAGGGGGCGGTAACACTGAAGCTTTCTTT
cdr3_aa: CASSSAGGGNTEAFF

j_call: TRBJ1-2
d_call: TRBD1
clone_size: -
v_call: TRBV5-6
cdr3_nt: TGTGCCAGCAGCATACTGACAGGGGATAGGGCGGACTATGGCTACACCTTC
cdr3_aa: CASSILTGDRADYGYTF

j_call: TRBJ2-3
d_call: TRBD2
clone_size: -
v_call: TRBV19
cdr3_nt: TGTGCCAGTAGTATCTGGACTAGCGGGTTCACAGATACGCAGTATTTT
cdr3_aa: CASSIWTSGFTDTQYF

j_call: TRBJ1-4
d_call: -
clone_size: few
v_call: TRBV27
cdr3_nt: TGTGCCAGCAGTCGGGGGTGGGACGAAAAACTGTTTTTT
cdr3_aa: CASSRGWDEKLFF

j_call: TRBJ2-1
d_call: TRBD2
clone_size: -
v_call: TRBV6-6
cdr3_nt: TGTGCCAGCAGTTACAACATTCCAGCGGGAGGGAATGAGCAGTTCTTC
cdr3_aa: CASSYNIPAGGNEQFF

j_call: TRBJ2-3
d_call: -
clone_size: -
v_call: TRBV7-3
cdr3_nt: TGTGCCAGCAGCCAAAACTACTTCCCGGGCCAGGCATTCCGTCTGGATACGCAGTATTTT
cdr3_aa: CASSQNYFPGQAFRLDTQYF

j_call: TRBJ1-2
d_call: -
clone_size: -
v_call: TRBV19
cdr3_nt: TGTGCCAGTAGTATTCCCGGGACGTTCTATGGCTACACCTTC
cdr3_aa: CASSIPGTFYGYTF

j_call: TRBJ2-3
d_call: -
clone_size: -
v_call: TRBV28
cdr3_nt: TGTGCCAGCAGTTTGAGGCAGGGGAGCACAGATACGCAGTATTTT
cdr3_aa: CASSLRQGSTDTQYF

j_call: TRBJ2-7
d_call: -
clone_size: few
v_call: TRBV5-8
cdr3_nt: TGTGCCAGCAGCTTGGCCGGAAGGGACAATCGGGGCGAGCAGTACTTC
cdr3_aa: CASSLAGRDNRGEQYF

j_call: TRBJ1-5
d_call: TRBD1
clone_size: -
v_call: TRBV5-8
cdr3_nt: TGTGCCAGCAGCAAACAGGGGGATCAGCCCCAGCATTTT
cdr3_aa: CASSKQGDQPQHF

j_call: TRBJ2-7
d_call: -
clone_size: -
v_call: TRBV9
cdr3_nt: TGTGCCAGCAGCGTGTCCGGGACACCCTCCTACGAGCAGTACTTC
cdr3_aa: CASSVSGTPSYEQYF

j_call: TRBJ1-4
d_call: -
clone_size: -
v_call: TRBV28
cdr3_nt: TGTGCCAGCAGTTTATGGTCCGGGAGGCAGGTTGAAAAACTGTTTTTT
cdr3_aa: CASSLWSGRQVEKLFF

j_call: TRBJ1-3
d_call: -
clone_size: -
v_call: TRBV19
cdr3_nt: TGTGCCAGTAAAGGCTCTGGAAACACCATATATTTT
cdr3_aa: CASKGSGNTIYF

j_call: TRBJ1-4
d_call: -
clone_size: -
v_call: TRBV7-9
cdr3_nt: TGTGCCAGCAGCCGGGGGGCCGCTACTAATGAAAAACTGTTTTTT
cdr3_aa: CASSRGAATNEKLFF

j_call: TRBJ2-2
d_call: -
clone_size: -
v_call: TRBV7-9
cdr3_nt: TGTGCCAGCAGCTTGGGGGCGAACACCGGGGAGCTGTTTTTT
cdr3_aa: CASSLGANTGELFF

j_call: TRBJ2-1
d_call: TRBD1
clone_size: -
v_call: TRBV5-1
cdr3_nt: TGCGCCAGCAGCTTGGATGGGACAGCCCTTAAGCAGTTCTTC
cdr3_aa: CASSLDGTALKQFF

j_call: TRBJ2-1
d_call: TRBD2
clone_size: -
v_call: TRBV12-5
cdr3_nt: TGTGCTAGTGGTTTTTCGGTTAGCGGGAGGGATGAGCAGTTCTTC
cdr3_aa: CASGFSVSGRDEQFF

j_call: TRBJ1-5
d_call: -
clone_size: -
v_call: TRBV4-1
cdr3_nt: TGCGCCAGCAGCCAACATGAGGGTATCGGGGATCAGCCCCAGCATTTT
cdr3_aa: CASSQHEGIGDQPQHF

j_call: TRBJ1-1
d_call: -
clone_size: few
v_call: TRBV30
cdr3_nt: TGTGCCTGGAGCAGGGGTGGGAACACTGAAGCTTTCTTT
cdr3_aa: CAWSRGGNTEAFF

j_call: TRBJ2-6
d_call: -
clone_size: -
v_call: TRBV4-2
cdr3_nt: TGTGCCAGCAGCCAAGATCTTACATCCGGGGCCAACGTCCTGACTTTC
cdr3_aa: CASSQDLTSGANVLTF

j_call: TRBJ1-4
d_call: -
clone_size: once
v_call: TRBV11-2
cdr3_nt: TGTGCCAGCAGCTTGTTCAGGGCAGATGAAAAACTGTTTTTT
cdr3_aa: CASSLFRADEKLFF

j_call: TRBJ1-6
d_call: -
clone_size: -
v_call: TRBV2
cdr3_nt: TGTGCCAGCGGAGGCAGGGGCGATTCACCCCTCCACTTT
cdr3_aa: CASGGRGDSPLHF

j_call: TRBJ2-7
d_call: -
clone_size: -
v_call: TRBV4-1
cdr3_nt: TGCGCCAGCAGCCAAGGGCTGATAGCCTACGAGCAGTACTTC
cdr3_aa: CASSQGLIAYEQYF

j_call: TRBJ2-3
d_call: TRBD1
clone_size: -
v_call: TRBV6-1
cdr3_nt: TGTGCCAGCAGGGGGACAGCACGAGATACGCAGTATTTT
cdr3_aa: CASRGTARDTQYF